This T cell receptor beta chain was recorded in a study of shared clonotypes between healthy human individuals. In germline, CDR1 is SEHNR, CDR2 FQNEAQ (reference sequence). This CDR3 contains 13 residues. Trimming took 1 base from V and 3 from J, leaving 6 bases between them. CD8 cells regarded as naive lacked CD45RO, were positively chosen for CCR7, and omitted terminally differentiated effector memory CD45RA+ cells. About this clone: Other DNA sequences from this sample encode an identical CDR3 as well.

Genomic DNA belonging to each subset was distributed in equal measure over several immunoSEQ plates. The protocol was immunoSEQ multiplex PCR, while the TCRdb copy is restricted to in-frame clones and leaves out a portion. Here the sample spans around 2,000,000 clones, about 95% being singletons. This receptor was taken from a man between 18 and 35 years old in good health. The chain joins TRBV7-9 to TRBJ1-1; no definite D call. The material sequenced was naive CD8+ T cells sorted from blood. In DNA form, the CDR3 reads TGTGCCAGCAGCTTAGAAGGTGACACTGAAGCTTTCTTT. Translation: CASSLEGDTEAFF. The full variable domain, its missing parts supplied by reference TRBV7-9 and TRBJ1-1, is DTGVSQNPRHKITKRGQNVTFRCDPISEHNRLYWYRQTLGQGPEFLTYFQNEAQLEKSRLLSDRFSAERPKGSFSTLEIQRTEQGDSAMYLCASSLEGDTEAFFGQGTRLTVV.